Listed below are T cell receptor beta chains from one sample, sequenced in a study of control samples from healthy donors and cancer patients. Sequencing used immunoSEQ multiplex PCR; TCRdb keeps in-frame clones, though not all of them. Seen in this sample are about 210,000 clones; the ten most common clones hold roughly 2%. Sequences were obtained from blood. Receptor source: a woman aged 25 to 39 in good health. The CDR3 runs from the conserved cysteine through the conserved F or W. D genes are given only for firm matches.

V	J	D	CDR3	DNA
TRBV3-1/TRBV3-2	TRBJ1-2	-	CASSSKSVGRTASNYGYTF	TGTGCCAGCAGCTCGAAATCAGTGGGCCGTACTGCTTCTAACTATGGCTACACCTTC
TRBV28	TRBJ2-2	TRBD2	CASSLRAGGGELFF	TGTGCCAGCAGTTTACGAGCGGGGGGCGGGGAGCTGTTTTTT
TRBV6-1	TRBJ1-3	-	CASSERSRQDRSGNTIYF	TGTGCCAGCAGTGAACGTTCTCGGCAGGACCGCTCTGGAAACACCATATATTTT
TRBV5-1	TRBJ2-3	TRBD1	CASSSDRGSDTQYF	TGCGCCAGCAGCTCGGACAGGGGGTCAGATACGCAGTATTTT
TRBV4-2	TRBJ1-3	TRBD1	CASSQPQGRFTIYF	TGTGCCAGCAGCCAACCACAGGGGCGATTCACCATATATTTT
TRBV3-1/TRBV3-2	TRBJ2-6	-	CAGRDTPTPGANVLTF	TGTGCCGGTCGGGACACTCCAACCCCTGGGGCCAACGTCCTGACTTTC
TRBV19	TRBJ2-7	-	CASSIETGLYEQYF	TGTGCCAGTAGTATCGAGACGGGACTCTACGAGCAGTACTTC
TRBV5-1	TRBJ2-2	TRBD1	CASRLAYRGTGELFF	TGCGCCAGCAGATTGGCGTACAGGGGGACCGGGGAGCTGTTTTTT
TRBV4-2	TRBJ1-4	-	CASSQGADGEKLFF	TGTGCCAGCAGCCAAGGGGCCGACGGGGAGAAACTGTTTTTT
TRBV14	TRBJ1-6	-	CASSPGRLNSPLHF	TGTGCCAGCAGCCCCGGACGGTTAAATTCACCCCTCCACTTT
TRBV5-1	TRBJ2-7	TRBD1	CATRTGVSYEQYF	TGCGCCACCCGGACAGGGGTCTCCTACGAGCAGTACTTC
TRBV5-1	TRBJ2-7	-	CASSSTRDPYEQYF	TGCGCCAGCAGCTCCACTAGAGATCCCTACGAGCAGTACTTC
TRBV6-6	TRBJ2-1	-	CASSYRGPYNEQFF	TGTGCCAGCAGTTACAGGGGACCATACAATGAGCAGTTCTTC
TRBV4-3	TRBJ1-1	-	CASSQVVGNTEAFF	TGCGCCAGCAGCCAAGTAGTCGGGAACACTGAAGCTTTCTTT
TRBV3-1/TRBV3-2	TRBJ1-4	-	CASSHRQEVNEKLFF	TGTGCCAGCAGCCACCGACAGGAGGTTAATGAAAAACTGTTTTTT
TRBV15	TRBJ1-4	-	CATSRGARGNEKLFF	TGTGCCACCAGCAGAGGGGCCAGGGGAAATGAAAAACTGTTTTTT
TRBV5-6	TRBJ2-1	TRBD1	CASSLGRGNEQFF	TGTGCCAGCAGCTTGGGCAGGGGGAATGAGCAGTTCTTC
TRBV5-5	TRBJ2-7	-	CASSLKALWEQYF	TGTGCCAGCAGCTTGAAAGCCTTGTGGGAGCAGTACTTC
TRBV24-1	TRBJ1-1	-	CATMNRVNTEAFF	TGTGCCACCATGAACAGGGTGAACACTGAAGCTTTCTTT
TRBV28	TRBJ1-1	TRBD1	CASSRPGTGGNTEAFF	TGTGCCAGCAGTCGTCCCGGGACAGGGGGGAACACTGAAGCTTTCTTT
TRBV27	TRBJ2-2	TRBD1	CASSYLQGAQITGELFF	TGTGCCAGCAGTTATCTGCAGGGGGCGCAGATCACCGGGGAGCTGTTTTTT
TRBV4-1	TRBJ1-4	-	CASSRVIVGLTNEKLFF	TGCGCCAGCAGCCGGGTGATTGTCGGACTAACTAATGAAAAACTGTTTTTT
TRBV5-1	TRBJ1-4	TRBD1	CASSPPGQDEKLFF	TGCGCCAGCAGCCCCCCGGGACAGGATGAAAAACTGTTTTTT
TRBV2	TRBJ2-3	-	CASIPSTGGTDTQYF	TGTGCCAGCATACCGTCGACGGGGGGCACAGATACGCAGTATTTT
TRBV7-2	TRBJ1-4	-	CASSLASGFLEKLFF	TGTGCCAGCAGCTTAGCTTCCGGATTCCTCGAAAAACTGTTTTTT
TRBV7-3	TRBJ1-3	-	CASSPEGQRNTIYF	TGTGCCAGCAGCCCCGAGGGGCAACGAAACACCATATATTTT
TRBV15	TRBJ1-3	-	CATSRDRGRGNTIYF	TGTGCCACCAGCAGAGATCGGGGGAGAGGAAACACCATATATTTT
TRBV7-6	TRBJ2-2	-	CASSWRQANTGELFF	TGTGCCAGCAGCTGGAGGCAGGCGAACACCGGGGAGCTGTTTTTT
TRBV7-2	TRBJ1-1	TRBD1	CASNFQGGIEAFF	TGTGCCAGCAACTTCCAGGGGGGAATTGAAGCTTTCTTT
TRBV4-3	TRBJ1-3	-	CASSQDRVGSGNTIYF	TGCGCCAGCAGCCAAGATCGGGTAGGCTCTGGAAACACCATATATTTT